A single sample gave rise to the 25 T cell receptor beta chains below, sequenced in a study of T cell repertoires in cytomegalovirus infection. TCRdb reprocessed the reads via MiXCR and lists one record per CDR3 protein. This table holds tens of thousands of distinct CDR3 sequences, 3.5% to 4% found once. Input material: PBMCs. All receptors come from a human donor in good health (CMV status not recorded). Some clones in this sample may be carry-over from other donors' samples.

This clonotype was seen repeatedly, ten times or more. This chain links TRBV7-2 with TRBJ2-2; no reliable D call. The CDR3 runs to 16 residues. V was cut by 7 bases and J by 1 base, with 16 bases left in between. CDR1 is SGHTA, CDR2 FQGNSA, per germline. Here the CDR3 DNA reads TGTGCCAGCAACACCCAAGGATCACTGAACACCGGGGAGCTGTTTTTT. Protein sequence: CASNTQGSLNTGELFF.

This chain uses TRBV18 with TRBJ1-4; 11 nucleotides align to TRBD1. The germline V gene encodes CDR1 KGHSH and CDR2 LQKENI. This CDR3 has 16 residues. V was clipped by 6 bases and J by 7 bases; unmatched bases: 10. Written as DNA, the CDR3 is TGTGCCAGCTCGTCCGGGACAGGGGGAACGGGTGAAAAACTGTTTTTT. It is translated as CASSSGTGGTGEKLFF.

This clonotype was seen repeatedly, ten times or more. This chain connects TRBV12-3 or TRBV12-4 to TRBJ1-3; D gene ambiguous. The CDR3 length is 14 residues. Deletions cut 6 bases from V and 3 bases from J, with 12 bases between. CDR3 sequence: CASSPGWYGNTIYF. In DNA, the CDR3 is TGTGCCAGCAGCCCGGGGTGGTATGGAAACACCATATATTTT.

This clonotype appeared many times. V usage is TRBV4-1 and J usage is TRBJ2-7; TRBD2 might be the D (7 bases). The CDR3 is made up of 16 amino acids. V lost 1 base and J 7 bases, leaving 20 bases between the germline ends. The germline gives CDR1 MGHRA, CDR2 YSYEKL. The CDR3 DNA reads TGCGCCAGCAGCCAAGGCTCTGGACTAGGGGGGCAGGAGCAGTACTTC. Encoded protein: CASSQGSGLGGQEQYF.

This clonotype was observed many times. J is TRBJ2-7 and V is TRBV13; 9 bases are shared with TRBD1. CDR3 size: 15 residues. Unmatched junction bases numbered 8, after V lost 4 bases and J lost 4 bases. Germline values: CDR1 PRHDT, CDR2 FYEKMQ (reference sequence). The CDR3 DNA follows: TGTGCCAGCAGCTCCGCCGGGACAGGGCGGTACGAGCAGTACTTC. It translates to CASSSAGTGRYEQYF.

This clonotype has ten or more counts. The chain combines TRBV7-8 with TRBJ2-7; TRBD2 matches at 7 bases. CDR3 length: 16 residues. The germline V gene encodes CDR1 SGHVS and CDR2 FQNEAQ. The J segment lost 0 bases and the V segment lost 2 bases, leaving 7 bases of the junction unmatched. CDR3 sequence: CASSLLGGSVSYEQYF. CDR3 coding DNA: TGTGCCAGCAGCTTATTGGGCGGGAGTGTCTCCTACGAGCAGTACTTC.

The chain joins TRBV11-2 to TRBJ2-7, with 9 bases aligning to TRBD2. Germline-derived CDR1 and CDR2 are SGHAT and FQNNGV. The CDR3 has 16 amino acids. J gave up 3 bases and V 0 bases, and 6 bases lay outside the gene matches. Written as DNA, the CDR3 is TGTGCCAGCAGCTTAGAACCAGCGGGAGGACTCTACGAGCAGTACTTC. It codes for CASSLEPAGGLYEQYF.

This clonotype was picked up many times. The V gene is TRBV7-3, the J gene TRBJ2-3, with D possibly called TRBD1 or TRBD2 (5 bases each). The CDR3 is 14 amino acids. Trimming took off 3 bases at V and 5 bases at J, with 12 bases between the two ends. The germline V gene encodes CDR1 SGHTA and CDR2 FQGTGA. The CDR3 loop reads CASSLRGVKDTQYF. DNA for the CDR3: TGTGCCAGCAGCTTGAGGGGCGTCAAAGATACGCAGTATTTT.

The chain employs TRBV7-6 and TRBJ2-1; D is unclear. Germline lookup yields CDR1 SGHVS and CDR2 FNYEAQ. V was pared by 5 bases and J by 3 bases, with 14 bases between. CDR3 length equals 15 residues. The CDR3 loop reads CASSPRPHDYNEQFF. As DNA, the CDR3 is TGTGCCAGCAGCCCCCGACCTCATGACTACAATGAGCAGTTCTTC.

This clonotype occurred many times. This chain joins TRBV19 and TRBJ2-7, with unresolved D. The V end was cut by 6 bases, the J end by 0 bases, with 12 bases between. From germline, CDR1 is LNHDA and CDR2 SQIVND (reference sequence). This CDR3 is 14 amino acids long. CDR3 nucleotide sequence: TGTGCCAGTAGGGGCCTAGGACCCTCCTACGAGCAGTACTTC. Protein: CASRGLGPSYEQYF.

A remark on this clonotype: A much larger clone differs from this one at a single base, so this may be a read error. The gene calls are TRBV7-8 and TRBJ2-2, with D perhaps given as TRBD1 or TRBD2 (7 bases each). From germline, CDR1 is SGHVS and CDR2 FQNEAQ. The CDR3 length is 15 residues. Here the CDR3 DNA reads TGTGCCAGCAGCTCAGCGGGACAGTTCACCGAGGAGCTGTTTTTT. It encodes CASSSAGQFTEELFF.

The rearrangement joins TRBV6-8 to TRBJ2-1; 9 bases match TRBD2. This CDR3 region has 16 residues. V lost 2 bases to trimming and J lost 10 bases; unmatched junction nucleotides: 12. Germline V gene data show CDR1 as MNHGY and CDR2 as SAAAGT. DNA for the CDR3: TGTGCCAGCAGTTACCTTCTTAGCGGGGGTCGAGGAGAGCAGTTCTTC. Protein sequence: CASSYLLSGGRGEQFF.

The table lists this clonotype with a few counts. V gene TRBV7-2 combines with J gene TRBJ2-5; 9 bases are shared with TRBD2. Germline-derived CDR1 and CDR2 are SGHTA and FQGNSA. The CDR3 runs 15 residues. V shed 6 bases and J 7 bases; nucleotides not matched to a gene: 12. CDR3 amino acids: CASRLSPSGEWTQYF. CDR3 nucleotides: TGTGCCAGCAGACTTTCACCTAGCGGGGAGTGGACCCAGTACTTC.

This clonotype was found many times. The genes are TRBV7-2 and TRBJ2-2; D is ambiguous. This CDR3 is built from 14 residues. The germline V and J ends were trimmed by 1 base and 4 bases, with 7 bases remaining between them. Germline V gives CDR1 SGHTA, CDR2 FQGNSA. The CDR3 loop reads CASSLGPATGELFF. CDR3 DNA sequence: TGTGCCAGCAGCTTAGGCCCGGCCACCGGGGAGCTGTTTTTT.

This clonotype came up many times. This rearrangement joins TRBV7-2 to TRBJ1-5; perhaps TRBD1 as D (5 bases). V shed 1 base and J shed 6 bases, with 10 bases lying between them. CDR3 length equals 14 residues. CDR1 is SGHTA and CDR2 is FQGNSA in the germline V gene. The CDR3 protein is CASSLVGAGQPQHF. The CDR3 region has the DNA TGTGCCAGCAGCTTAGTAGGGGCTGGTCAGCCCCAGCATTTT.

This clonotype occurred many times. V is TRBV28 and J is TRBJ1-5; TRBD1 might be the D (5 bases). Trimming pared 7 bases from V and 5 bases from J, leaving 9 bases between. Germline CDR1 and CDR2: MDHEN and SYDVKM. The CDR3 has 12 amino acids. CDR3 in DNA: TGTGCCAGCACGTGGGGGGATCAGCCCCAGCATTTT. Its translation is CASTWGDQPQHF.

The chain employs TRBV7-8 and TRBJ2-3; no clear D. The CDR3 covers 15 residues. In germline, CDR1 is SGHVS, CDR2 FQNEAQ. V was cut by 0 bases and J by 2 bases, with 9 bases left in between. The CDR3 region has the DNA TGTGCCAGCAGCTTAGCAGTAGGGTTCACAGATACGCAGTATTTT. Translated: CASSLAVGFTDTQYF.

This clonotype was picked up a small number of times. The chain is built from TRBV15 and TRBJ2-1; TRBD1 matches 9 bases. V lost 5 bases and J lost 6; bases outside the gene matches: 11. CDR1 and CDR2 from the germline V gene are LNHNV and YYDKDF (reference sequence). The length of the CDR3 is 16 residues. The CDR3, as DNA: TGTGCCACCAGCGATGACGGGACAGGGAGTATCAATGAGCAGTTCTTC. Its translation: CATSDDGTGSINEQFF. Looking up the rest from reference TRBV15 and TRBJ2-1 gives the full variable domain: DAMVIQNPRYQVTQFGKPVTLSCSQTLNHNVMYWYQQKSSQAPKLLFHYYDKDFNNEADTPDNFQSRRPNTSFCFLDIRSPGLGDTAMYLCATSDDGTGSINEQFFGPGTRLTVL.

The table lists this clonotype with many counts. The genes are TRBV7-2 and TRBJ1-1; D is possibly TRBD1 (6 bases). Germline V gives CDR1 SGHTA, CDR2 FQGNSA. Deletions cut 1 base from V and 5 bases from J, with 11 bases between. The CDR3 covers 14 residues. In DNA form, the CDR3 reads TGTGCCAGCAGCTTAGTGGGGGGCAGGACTGAAGCTTTCTTT. Translated, it gives CASSLVGGRTEAFF.

In this sample, this clonotype turned up many times. The chain employs TRBV5-1 and TRBJ1-1; 7 bases are shared with TRBD1. The CDR3 is 16 amino acids. J gave up 1 base and V 4 bases, and 10 bases lay outside the gene matches. CDR1 is SGHRS, CDR2 YFSETQ, per germline. The CDR3 nucleotides are TGCGCCAGCAGCCCCCTGCGACAGGGTGGGAACACTGAAGCTTTCTTT. It codes for CASSPLRQGGNTEAFF.

Many counts were recorded for this clonotype. The V and J genes are TRBV2 and TRBJ2-1; 9 nucleotides align to TRBD2. Germline V gene data show CDR1 as SNHLY and CDR2 as FYNNEI. The CDR3 extends over 15 amino acids. V shed 7 bases and J 4 bases; nucleotides not matched to a gene: 8. The CDR3 region has the DNA TGTGCCAGCAATAACAAGCGGGGGGCGTACAATGAGCAGTTCTTC. The encoded protein is CASNNKRGAYNEQFF.

This clonotype has at least ten counts. The chain links TRBV7-2 to TRBJ1-2, with 12 bases matching TRBD1. After removal of 5 bases from V and 7 bases from J, the junction contained 8 bases not matched to a gene. Germline loops: CDR1 SGHTA, CDR2 FQGNSA. This CDR3 is built from 15 residues. The CDR3 spells CASSNRDRGLGGYTF. CDR3 in DNA: TGTGCCAGCAGCAACCGGGACAGGGGGCTTGGTGGCTACACCTTC.

This clonotype appeared many times. This rearrangement joins TRBV7-2 to TRBJ2-1; TRBD2 matches 10 bases. The germline gives CDR1 SGHTA, CDR2 FQGNSA. The CDR3 covers 14 residues. Trimming took 5 bases from V and 7 from J; bases not matched to a gene: 5. The CDR3 nucleotides read TGTGCCAGCAGCCCATGGACTAGCGGTAATGAGCAGTTCTTC. Protein sequence: CASSPWTSGNEQFF.

This clonotype occurred many times. This chain links TRBV11-3 with TRBJ2-1; 10 bases align to TRBD2. V lost 5 bases, J lost 7 bases, and 8 bases stayed unmatched. The CDR3 has 15 residues. Germline V lookup: CDR1 SGHNT, CDR2 YENEEA. DNA of the CDR3: TGTGCCAGCAGCCCTAGCGGGAGTGTGAGAAATGAGCAGTTCTTC. This gives the protein CASSPSGSVRNEQFF.

This clonotype has ten or more counts. J is TRBJ2-7 and V is TRBV2; D not resolved. The CDR3 totals 12 residues. Germline CDR1 and CDR2: SNHLY and FYNNEI. With 5 bases removed from V and 5 bases from J, the gap between germline ends came to 10 bases. The CDR3 loop is CASSQFVDEQYF. Written as DNA, the CDR3 is TGTGCCAGCAGTCAATTCGTAGACGAGCAGTACTTC. The variable domain in full, with the rest retrieved from reference TRBV2 and TRBJ2-7, is EPEVTQTPSHQVTQMGQEVILRCVPISNHLYFYWYRQILGQKVEFLVSFYNNEISEKSEIFDDQFSVERPDGSNFTLKIRSTKLEDSAMYFCASSQFVDEQYFGPGTRLTVT.